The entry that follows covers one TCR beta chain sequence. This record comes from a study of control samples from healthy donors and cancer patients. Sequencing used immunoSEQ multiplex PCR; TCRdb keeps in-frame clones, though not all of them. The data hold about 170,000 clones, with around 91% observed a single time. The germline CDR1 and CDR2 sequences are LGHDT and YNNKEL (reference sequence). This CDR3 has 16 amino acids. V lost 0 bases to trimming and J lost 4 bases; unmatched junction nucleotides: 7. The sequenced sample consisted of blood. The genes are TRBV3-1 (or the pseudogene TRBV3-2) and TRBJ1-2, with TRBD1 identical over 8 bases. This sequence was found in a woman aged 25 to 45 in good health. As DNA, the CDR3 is TGTGCCAGCAGCCAAGAGAGGACAGGGCCCTTCTATGGCTACACCTTC. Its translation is CASSQERTGPFYGYTF.